The 27 T cell receptor beta chains listed next were all sequenced from one sample in a study of blood T cells in healthy people across ages. PCR was performed a second time for roughly 7 to 12 cycles using a sample-barcoded 5' primer and a J-beta primer mix. Via MiXCR, TCRdb re-called the 5' RACE reads, giving one row per CDR3 protein. Of about a million distinct CDR3 sequences listed, roughly 50% are singletons. What was sequenced was blood. These receptors were obtained from a woman aged 60-75 years in good health.

This clonotype was observed a handful of times. This could be a read error, since a much larger clone is one nucleotide away. The genes are TRBV28 and TRBJ2-3, with 8 bases identical to TRBD1. The germline V gene has CDR1 MDHEN and CDR2 SYDVKM. Losses at the gene ends were 4 bases for V and 2 bases for J; bases not matched to a gene: 5. The CDR3 spans 15 residues. CDR3 region: CASSWGDRHTDTQYF. CDR3 nucleotides: TGTGCCAGCAGTTGGGGGGACAGGCACACAGATACGCAGTATTTT.

This chain connects TRBV12-3 or TRBV12-4 to TRBJ2-7, with D tentatively TRBD2 (6 bases). The J call may be mistaken, given a closer DNA end match to TRBJ2-5. The CDR3 has 12 amino acids. The CDR3 DNA is TGTGCCAGCAGTTCGGACTATGGGACCCAGTACTTC. Translating gives CASSSDYGTQYF.

This clonotype was found a few times. The rearrangement joins TRBV29-1 to TRBJ2-6; weak D call: TRBD1 (6 bases). Per germline, CDR1 SQVTM and CDR2 ANQGSEA. The V end was cut by 6 bases, the J end by 2 bases, with 11 bases between. The CDR3 runs 14 residues. The CDR3: CSVPTGPGANVLTF. CDR3 nucleotides: TGCAGCGTACCTACAGGGCCTGGGGCCAACGTCCTGACTTTC.

This clonotype has only a few counts. This chain links TRBV20-1 with TRBJ2-1; 8 bases fit TRBD1. This CDR3 comprises 15 residues. Germline CDR1 DFQATT, CDR2 SNEGSKA (reference sequence). V gave up 0 bases and J gave up 6 bases; unmatched junction bases: 7. CDR3 protein: CSARDPGQGVNEQFF. CDR3 coding DNA: TGCAGTGCTAGAGATCCCGGACAGGGAGTCAATGAGCAGTTCTTC.

As concerns this clonotype: One end of the junction does not line up with germline, which may come from a read error. V gene TRBV29-1 combines with J gene TRBJ1-1; the D is unclear. This CDR3 is built from 12 residues. From germline, CDR1 is SQVTM and CDR2 ANQGSEA. This CDR3 is CSVDKGNAEAFF. CDR3 DNA: TGCAGCGTTGACAAAGGGAACGCTGAAGCTTTCTTT.

This clonotype was observed a handful of times. This sequence joins TRBV5-4 and TRBJ2-5; D unclear. The germline V and J ends were trimmed by 3 bases and 3 bases, with 12 bases remaining between them. CDR1 SGHNT and CDR2 YYREEE come from the germline V gene (reference sequence). The CDR3 loop spans 14 amino acids. The CDR3: CASSWPESEETQYF. The CDR3 DNA reads TGTGCCAGCAGCTGGCCCGAGTCGGAAGAGACCCAGTACTTC.

This clonotype was observed a handful of times. This sequence joins TRBV11-2 and TRBJ2-7; D is uncertain. The CDR3 is 14 residues long. CDR1 is SGHAT and CDR2 is FQNNGV in the germline V gene. V was cut by 5 bases and J by 5 bases, with 16 bases left in between. CDR3 amino acids: CASSLYSLRNEQYF. The CDR3 coding sequence is TGTGCCAGCAGCCTTTACTCCTTGAGGAACGAGCAGTACTTC.

The chain carries TRBV4-3 and TRBJ2-3, with 8 bases that match TRBD2. V lost 0 bases, J lost 0 bases, and 8 bases stayed unmatched. Looked up from germline, CDR1 is LGHNA and CDR2 is YSLEER. The CDR3 is made up of 18 amino acids. The CDR3 DNA reads TGCGCCAGCAGCCAAGAAGCTACGGCTAGCGGGAGCACAGATACGCAGTATTTT. Protein product: CASSQEATASGSTDTQYF.

This chain connects TRBV5-6 to TRBJ1-5; no clear D. From germline, CDR1 is SGHDT and CDR2 YYEEEE. The CDR3 is made up of 14 amino acids. V lost 4 bases and J 5 bases, leaving 13 bases between the germline ends. The chain's CDR3 is CASSTDGRDQPQHF. In DNA, the CDR3 is TGTGCCAGCAGCACGGACGGACGAGATCAGCCCCAGCATTTT.

This CDR3 is CASSSAPLLRDSSYEQYF. Written as DNA, the CDR3 is TGCGCCAGCAGCTCGGCCCCTCTTCTCCGGGACAGCTCCTACGAGCAGTACTTC. The chain is built from TRBV5-1 and TRBJ2-7; 7 bases are a match to TRBD1. The CDR3 has 18 residues. V was pared by 3 bases and J by 0 bases, with 15 bases of the junction left unmatched. Germline CDR1 is SGHRS and CDR2 is YFSETQ.

V gene TRBV28 combines with J gene TRBJ2-1, with TRBD2 matching 7 bases. Germline CDR1 and CDR2: MDHEN and SYDVKM. The CDR3 consists of 16 residues. V was pared by 8 bases and J by 2 bases, with 12 bases of the junction left unmatched. The CDR3 region is CASGSLAGRTYNEQFF. DNA for the CDR3: TGTGCCAGCGGATCCTTAGCGGGCCGGACCTACAATGAGCAGTTCTTC.

The V call is TRBV27, the J call TRBJ2-7, with 9 bases matching TRBD2. Germline assignment: CDR1 MNHEY and CDR2 SMNVEV (reference sequence). This CDR3 is 13 amino acids long. Trimming removed 10 bases from V and 2 bases from J; junction bases left unmatched: 6. CDR3 bases: TGTGCCACCCAGACTAGCGGAGCCTACGAGCAGTACTTC. It yields the protein CATQTSGAYEQYF.

V gene TRBV7-2 combines with J gene TRBJ2-5; 7 positions match TRBD2. In germline, CDR1 is SGHTA, CDR2 FQGNSA. This CDR3 contains 15 residues. Trimming cost V 3 bases and J 4 bases; bases outside gene matches: 8. CDR3 nucleotides: TGTGCCAGCAGCTTGCTCGGAGCGGGACCAGAGACCCAGTACTTC. It translates to CASSLLGAGPETQYF.

This chain joins TRBV5-6 and TRBJ1-1; weak D call: TRBD1 (5 bases). This CDR3 region has 14 residues. Germline CDR1 SGHDT, CDR2 YYEEEE. Between the trimmed V and J ends, which lost 3 bases and 0 bases, there was a span of 9 bases. For the CDR3, the DNA is TGTGCCAGCAGCTATGGGACCGTGAACACTGAAGCTTTCTTT. Protein product: CASSYGTVNTEAFF.

The chain joins TRBV18 to TRBJ1-4, with D maybe TRBD1 (5 bases). This CDR3 is 14 amino acids long. Germline V gene sequence: CDR1 KGHSH, CDR2 LQKENI. V lost 3 bases, J lost 7 bases, and 12 bases lay in between. The CDR3 DNA is TGTGCCAGCTCACCCCTTGGGACTGGTGAAAAACTGTTTTTT. This sequence encodes CASSPLGTGEKLFF.

This chain connects TRBV5-1 to TRBJ2-1; 8 nucleotides match TRBD1. The V segment lost 5 bases and the J segment 2 bases; nucleotides outside the gene matches: 6. Germline-derived CDR1 and CDR2 are SGHRS and YFSETQ. The CDR3 consists of 15 residues. CDR3 DNA: TGCGCCAGCAGATTCCGGGACAGGCCCTACAATGAGCAGTTCTTC. It specifies CASRFRDRPYNEQFF.

This clonotype was seen only once. This chain uses TRBV7-8 with TRBJ1-5, with D maybe TRBD1 (6 bases). The CDR3 consists of 15 residues. V lost 2 bases, J lost 5 bases, and 13 bases lay in between. Germline loops: CDR1 SGHVS, CDR2 FQNEAQ. This CDR3 reads CASSLIRGPYQPQHF. The CDR3 coding sequence is TGTGCCAGCAGCTTAATCAGGGGACCTTATCAGCCCCAGCATTTT. The whole variable domain, remainder taken from reference TRBV7-8 and TRBJ1-5, is GAGVSQSPRYKVAKRGQDVALRCDPISGHVSLFWYQQALGQGPEFLTYFQNEAQLDKSGLPSDRFFAERPEGSVSTLKIQRTQQEDSAVYLCASSLIRGPYQPQHFGDGTRLSIL.

This clonotype occurred a few times. The chain is built from TRBV7-2 and TRBJ1-4, with TRBD1 matching 9 bases. The J segment lost 8 bases and the V segment lost 1 base, leaving 5 bases of the junction unmatched. Germline V gene data show CDR1 as SGHTA and CDR2 as FQGNSA. CDR3 length: 15 amino acids. In DNA form, the CDR3 reads TGTGCCAGCAGCTTAGTGGGGACAGGGCCAGAAAAACTGTTTTTT. It is translated as CASSLVGTGPEKLFF.

The chain employs TRBV4-3 and TRBJ2-1; the match to TRBD2 covers 10 bases. The CDR3 is 18 residues long. J lost 5 bases, V lost 5 bases, and 15 bases had no gene match. Germline V gene data show CDR1 as LGHNA and CDR2 as YSLEER. CDR3 sequence: CASSEEASSGSRHNEQFF. DNA of the CDR3: TGCGCCAGCAGCGAGGAGGCGTCTAGCGGGAGTCGACACAATGAGCAGTTCTTC.

The chain uses TRBV11-3 and TRBJ2-5; 7 bases are shared with TRBD2. J was trimmed by 2 bases and V by 5 bases; bases with no gene match: 5. Germline values: CDR1 SGHNT, CDR2 YENEEA. The CDR3 extends over 14 amino acids. CDR3 region: CASSITAGQETQYF. The DNA for the CDR3 is TGTGCCAGCAGCATAACAGCGGGGCAAGAGACCCAGTACTTC.

V and J are TRBV12-3 or TRBV12-4 and TRBJ1-5, with D hard to call. The CDR3 is made up of 14 amino acids. The V end was cut by 5 bases, the J end by 0 bases, with 8 bases between. The CDR3 here is CASSVSGSNQPQHF. For the CDR3, the DNA is TGTGCCAGCAGTGTATCGGGTAGCAATCAGCCCCAGCATTTT.

The gene calls are TRBV6-1 and TRBJ2-5; D is unclear. The CDR3 has 11 residues. V was clipped by 2 bases and J by 7 bases, with 5 bases between them. Germline values: CDR1 MNHNS, CDR2 SASEGT. CDR3 in DNA: TGTGCCAGCAGTGAATCTGCGACCCAGTACTTC. Its translation: CASSESATQYF.

J is TRBJ2-3 and V is TRBV6-6; 7 bases map to TRBD1. This CDR3 is 16 amino acids long. Germline V gene data show CDR1 as MNHNY and CDR2 as SVGAGI (reference sequence). The trim removed 6 bases at V and 2 bases at J, leaving 11 bases unmatched. CDR3 region: CASRSTGEGITDTQYF. The CDR3 DNA reads as TGTGCCAGCAGATCAACAGGGGAAGGGATCACAGATACGCAGTATTTT.

In the case of this clonotype: Germline is not matched at one junction end, which may reflect a read error. The rearrangement uses TRBV28 and TRBJ2-5, with a possible D match to TRBD1 (5 bases). The J call may be incorrect, as the DNA end agrees better with TRBJ2-7. This CDR3 has 16 residues. Germline loops: CDR1 MDHEN, CDR2 SYDVKM. CDR3 amino acids: CASSLHGAGISCEQYF. As DNA, the CDR3 is TGTGCCAGCAGTTTACATGGGGCAGGGATTTCCTGCGAGCAGTACTTC.

This clonotype was seen a handful of times. The genes are TRBV10-3 and TRBJ2-4, with D perhaps matching TRBD2 (6 bases). The J call is doubtful: the DNA matches TRBJ2-7 better. CDR1 and CDR2 from the germline V gene are ENHRY and SYGVKD. This CDR3 contains 12 residues. The chain's CDR3 is CAIRGTWGEQYF. CDR3 nucleotide sequence: TGTGCCATCAGAGGGACTTGGGGCGAGCAGTACTTC.

There are a few counts of this clonotype. This chain links TRBV29-1 with TRBJ1-2; the match to TRBD1 covers 8 bases. The trim removed 5 bases at V and 8 bases at J, leaving 4 bases unmatched. CDR1 is SQVTM and CDR2 is ANQGSEA in the germline V gene. The CDR3 has 11 residues. CDR3 region: CSVPGGGGYTF. The CDR3 DNA follows: TGCAGCGTTCCAGGGGGCGGGGGCTACACCTTC.

This clonotype was found a few times. This chain connects TRBV15 to TRBJ2-4, with D tentatively TRBD2 (7 bases). The CDR3 is 15 residues long. CDR1 is LNHNV, CDR2 YYDKDF, per germline (reference sequence). V was pared by 6 bases and J by 4 bases, with 16 bases between. The CDR3: CATRSGGGEKNIQYF. The CDR3 region has the DNA TGTGCCACCAGGTCGGGGGGCGGGGAAAAAAACATTCAGTACTTC.